These 21 T cell receptor beta chains share one sample of origin, sequenced in a study of blood T cell repertoires in COVID-19. Sequenced by immunoSEQ multiplex PCR; TCRdb stores in-frame clones only, minus some. Altogether some 94,000 clones are present, roughly 87% being singletons, with the ten largest covering around 16%. Sequenced sample: peripheral blood. The origin of the receptors is a woman aged 55-75 years with COVID-19, enrolled during active disease.

The chain carries TRBV4-2 and TRBJ2-2, with 7 bases aligning to TRBD1. V trimming: 0 bases; J trimming: 7 bases; junction bases outside the gene matches: 8. Germline assignment: CDR1 LGHNA and CDR2 YNFKEQ. The CDR3 is made up of 16 amino acids. The CDR3 DNA follows: TGTGCCAGCAGCCAAGAGAGGGACAGTCTTCACGGGGAGCTGTTTTTT. Translated: CASSQERDSLHGELFF.

The sample holds one count of this clone. This chain uses TRBV21-1 with TRBJ1-6; the table's D call, TRBD1, has no DNA check behind it. TRBV21-1 represents a pseudogene. This CDR3 comprises 15 residues. The CDR3 sequence: CASRLHPFYNSPLHF. CDR3 nucleotides: TGTGCCAGCAGGTTACATCCCTTCTATAATTCACCCCTCCACTTT.

This chain uses TRBV6-1 with TRBJ1-6; 7 nucleotides line up with TRBD1. CDR1 MNHNS and CDR2 SASEGT come from the germline V gene. The CDR3 covers 16 residues. J gave up 1 base and V 4 bases, and 4 bases lay outside the gene matches. In DNA, the CDR3 is TGTGCCAGCAGTGGTGACAGGGTGTCCTATAATTCACCCCTCCACTTT. Translated, it gives CASSGDRVSYNSPLHF.

The chain recombines TRBV28 with TRBJ1-5; 7 bases fit TRBD1. J was trimmed by 5 bases and V by 2 bases; bases with no gene match: 9. Germline CDR1 reads MDHEN; CDR2 reads SYDVKM. This CDR3 has 16 amino acids. The CDR3 DNA reads as TGTGCCAGCAGTTTAGGACGTCGGGACAGATATCAGCCCCAGCATTTT. Protein product: CASSLGRRDRYQPQHF.

V usage is TRBV5-1 and J usage is TRBJ2-2; the D gene is possibly TRBD2 (5 bases). V was shortened by 7 bases and J by 1 base, with 11 bases between the two germline ends. Germline V lookup: CDR1 SGHRS, CDR2 YFSETQ. The CDR3 length is 14 residues. This CDR3 reads CASAPGLNTGELFF. In nucleotides, the CDR3 is TGCGCCAGCGCCCCGGGGTTGAACACCGGGGAGCTGTTTTTT.

The V call is TRBV24-1, the J call TRBJ2-7, with 7 positions matching TRBD1. The CDR3 covers 15 residues. The junction had 11 bases not matched to a gene; V was cut back by 7 bases and J by 3 bases. From germline, CDR1 is KGHDR and CDR2 SFDVKD. The CDR3 coding sequence is TGTGCCACCAGGGAAATACAGGGGAGATTCTACGAGCAGTACTTC. Amino acids: CATREIQGRFYEQYF.

The chain combines TRBV24-1 with TRBJ1-2; D may be TRBD1 (6 bases). V dropped 3 bases and J dropped 6 bases, with 16 bases sitting between them. The length of the CDR3 is 15 residues. The germline V gene has CDR1 KGHDR and CDR2 SFDVKD. CDR3 bases: TGTGCCACCAGTGATCAGGACAGCCCCCTCAATGGCTACACCTTC. Its protein is CATSDQDSPLNGYTF.

This clone was seen once. The chain's CDR3 is CATRRGGNTEAFF. CDR3 DNA: TGTGCCACCCGAAGGGGTGGGAACACTGAAGCTTTCTTT. The V gene is TRBV19, the J gene TRBJ1-1; TRBD1 is a possible D gene (5 bases). Germline-derived CDR1 and CDR2 are LNHDA and SQIVND (reference sequence). This CDR3 contains 13 residues. The V gene lost 10 bases and the J gene lost 1 base, with 13 bases spanning the gap.

The chain joins TRBV10-2 to TRBJ1-1; tentative D call: TRBD1 (5 bases). V lost 8 bases and J 3 bases, leaving 16 bases between the germline ends. CDR3 length equals 14 residues. Germline V gene data show CDR1 as WSHSY and CDR2 as SAAADI. CDR3 in DNA: TGCGCCAGCCGTGGGACTCCGGAGGACACTGAAGCTTTCTTT. Its translation: CASRGTPEDTEAFF.

CDR3 region: CASSMDGTESEKLFF. Written as DNA, the CDR3 is TGTGCCAGTAGTATGGACGGGACAGAGAGTGAAAAACTGTTTTTT. The V gene is TRBV19, the J gene TRBJ1-4, with 7 positions matching TRBD1. V trimming: 3 bases; J trimming: 7 bases; junction bases outside the gene matches: 8. CDR3 length: 15 residues. Germline V gene sequence: CDR1 LNHDA, CDR2 SQIVND (reference sequence).

This chain joins TRBV3-1 (or the pseudogene TRBV3-2) and TRBJ1-2; D is ambiguous. CDR1 is LGHDT, CDR2 YNNKEL, per germline (reference sequence). Trimming left V 0 bases short and J 8 bases short, with 10 bases between. The CDR3 sequence is 13 residues long. DNA for the CDR3: TGTGCCAGCAGCCAAGACGATTGGAGCGGCTACACCTTC. This gives the protein CASSQDDWSGYTF.

V usage is TRBV19 and J usage is TRBJ1-1; D call uncertain. The germline V gene encodes CDR1 LNHDA and CDR2 SQIVND (reference sequence). The V end lost 5 bases, the J end lost 3 bases, and 10 bases lay between the germline ends. This CDR3 comprises 13 residues. The CDR3 region is CASSVLSDTEAFF. For the CDR3, the DNA is TGTGCCAGTAGTGTTCTCAGCGACACTGAAGCTTTCTTT.

The chain couples TRBV27 to TRBJ1-6, with 7 nucleotides matching TRBD1. Germline CDR1 is MNHEY and CDR2 is SMNVEV (reference sequence). The CDR3 totals 16 residues. V trimming: 4 bases; J trimming: 5 bases; junction bases outside the gene matches: 8. CDR3 bases: TGTGCCAGCAGTTCTCATAAGGACAGGAATAATTCACCCCTCCACTTT. Its protein is CASSSHKDRNNSPLHF.

This chain connects TRBV11-1 to TRBJ2-5; no clear D gene. The V end was cut by 0 bases, the J end by 6 bases, with 5 bases between. The CDR3 has 12 amino acids. From germline, CDR1 is SGHAT and CDR2 FQDESV (reference sequence). The CDR3, as DNA: TGTGCCAGCAGCTTAGCGCGAAAGACCCAGTACTTC. Its protein is CASSLARKTQYF.

The chain links TRBV12-3 or TRBV12-4 to TRBJ1-1; the D gene is possibly TRBD1 (5 bases). Trimming pared 1 base from V and 4 bases from J, leaving 7 bases between. This CDR3 has 13 amino acids. CDR3 sequence (DNA): TGTGCCAGCAGTTTAGAGGGGATCACTGAAGCTTTCTTT. As protein: CASSLEGITEAFF.

The chain carries TRBV7-9 and TRBJ1-2, with no clear D. Germline-derived CDR1 and CDR2 are SEHNR and FQNEAQ (reference sequence). V was shortened by 4 bases and J by 4 bases, with 4 bases between the two germline ends. This CDR3 has 11 residues. The CDR3 is CASSSVYGYTF. Written as DNA, the CDR3 is TGTGCCAGCAGCTCTGTCTATGGCTACACCTTC.

V is TRBV7-2 and J is TRBJ1-1; D might be TRBD1 (6 bases). The CDR3 consists of 14 residues. V was trimmed by 3 bases and J by 0 bases, leaving 8 bases between them. The germline CDR1 and CDR2 sequences are SGHTA and FQGNSA. In nucleotides, the CDR3 is TGTGCCAGCAGCTTCAGGGGATTGAACACTGAAGCTTTCTTT. This codes for CASSFRGLNTEAFF. Using reference TRBV7-2 and TRBJ1-1 for the parts outside the CDR3, the full variable domain is GAGVSQSPSNKVTEKGKDVELRCDPISGHTALYWYRQSLGQGLEFLIYFQGNSAPDKSGLPSDRFSAERTGGSVSTLTIQRTQQEDSAVYLCASSFRGLNTEAFFGQGTRLTVV.

This clone was observed a few times. The chain carries TRBV19 and TRBJ1-5; TRBD1 agrees at 9 bases. Germline assignment: CDR1 LNHDA and CDR2 SQIVND (reference sequence). This CDR3 region has 15 residues. Trimming cost V 5 bases and J 0 bases; bases outside gene matches: 2. The CDR3: CASSSTGGSNQPQHF. For the CDR3, the DNA is TGTGCCAGTAGTTCGACAGGGGGTAGCAATCAGCCCCAGCATTTT.

The chain recombines TRBV19 with TRBJ2-2; D call uncertain. The germline gives CDR1 LNHDA, CDR2 SQIVND (reference sequence). Trimming removed 10 bases at V and 0 bases at J, with 15 bases between. CDR3 length: 15 residues. The CDR3 nucleotides are TGTGCCATGTATCGGTCGTCTTCGAACACCGGGGAGCTGTTTTTT. Protein product: CAMYRSSSNTGELFF.

The rearrangement links TRBV29-1 to TRBJ2-3; 7 nucleotides align to TRBD1. The trim removed 7 bases at V and 2 bases at J, leaving 9 bases unmatched. Germline CDR1 is SQVTM and CDR2 is ANQGSEA. The CDR3 contains 14 residues. Here the CDR3 DNA reads TGCAGCGGTGGTCGAGGGGGCCCCACAGATACGCAGTATTTT. Residues: CSGGRGGPTDTQYF.

This clone came up once. The rearrangement uses TRBV6-6 and TRBJ1-5; D is perhaps TRBD1 (6 bases). Germline CDR1 is MNHNY and CDR2 is SVGAGI (reference sequence). This CDR3 comprises 12 residues. Trimming left V 11 bases short and J 7 bases short, with 15 bases between. The CDR3 sequence is CAGNRVGQPQHF. The CDR3, as DNA: TGTGCCGGCAACAGGGTGGGGCAGCCCCAGCATTTT.